This entry is about one TCR beta chain. Its antigen remains unknown. The data originate from a study of CXCR3-negative and CXCR3-positive naive CD8 T cells. The libraries of TRB cDNA were prepared using 5' RACE with UMI labels. One entry per CDR3 protein, without DNA, is what TCRdb gives after re-calling the 5' RACE reads. The sample totals about 50,000 distinct CDR3 sequences. The CDR3 is made up of 14 amino acids. The germline CDR1 and CDR2 sequences are MDHEN and SYDVKM. General study results and limits: The TRB CDR3s that CXCR3-positive naive cells carried were more hydrophobic than those of CXCR3-negative naive cells.

The sequenced material came from naive CXCR3+ CD8+ T cells from blood. Subset reported: CD45RO-CCR7+CD27+CD95- naive CD8+ T cells expressing CXCR3 (TNR3+). This chain uses TRBV28 with TRBJ2-7; the TCRdb D gene call, TRBD2, has no DNA to confirm it. The TCR was taken from a human donor in good health. Some clones in this sample may be carry-over from other donors' samples. The chain's CDR3 is CASSLEGVGYEQYF.